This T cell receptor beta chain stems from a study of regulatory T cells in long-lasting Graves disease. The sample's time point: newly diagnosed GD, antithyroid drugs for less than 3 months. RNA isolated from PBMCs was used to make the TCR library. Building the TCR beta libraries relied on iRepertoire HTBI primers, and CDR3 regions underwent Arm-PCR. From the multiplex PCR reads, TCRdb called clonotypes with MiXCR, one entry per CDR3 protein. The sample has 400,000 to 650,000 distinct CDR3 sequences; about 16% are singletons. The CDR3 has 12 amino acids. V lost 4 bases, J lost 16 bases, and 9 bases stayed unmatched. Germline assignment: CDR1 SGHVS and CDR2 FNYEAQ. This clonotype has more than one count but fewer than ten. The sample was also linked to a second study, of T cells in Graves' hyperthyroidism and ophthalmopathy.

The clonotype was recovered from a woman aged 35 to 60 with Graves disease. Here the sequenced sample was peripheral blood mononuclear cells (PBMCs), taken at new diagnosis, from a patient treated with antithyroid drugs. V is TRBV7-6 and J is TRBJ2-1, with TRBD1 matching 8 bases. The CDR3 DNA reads TGTGCCAGCAGCTCTACAGGGGGGAGTATCTTCTTC. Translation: CASSSTGGSIFF.